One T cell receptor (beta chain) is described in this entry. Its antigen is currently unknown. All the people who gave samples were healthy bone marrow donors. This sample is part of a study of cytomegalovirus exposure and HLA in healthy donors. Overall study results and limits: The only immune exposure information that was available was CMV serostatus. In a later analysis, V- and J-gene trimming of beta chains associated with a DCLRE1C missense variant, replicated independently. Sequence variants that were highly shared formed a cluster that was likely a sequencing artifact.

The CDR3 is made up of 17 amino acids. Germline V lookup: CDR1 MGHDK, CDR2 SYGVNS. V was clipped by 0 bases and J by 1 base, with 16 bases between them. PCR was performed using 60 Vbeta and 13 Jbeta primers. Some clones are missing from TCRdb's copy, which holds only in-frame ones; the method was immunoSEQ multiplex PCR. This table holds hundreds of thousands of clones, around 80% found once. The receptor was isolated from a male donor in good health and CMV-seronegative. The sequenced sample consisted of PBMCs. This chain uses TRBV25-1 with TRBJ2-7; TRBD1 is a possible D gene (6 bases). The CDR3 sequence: CASSEYKPGVGSYEQYF. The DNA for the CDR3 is TGTGCCAGCAGTGAATATAAGCCAGGGGTTGGATCCTACGAGCAGTACTTC.